These 20 T cell receptor beta chains originate from one sample sequenced in a study of blood T cell repertoires in COVID-19. Generated by immunoSEQ multiplex PCR, the TCRdb table keeps only in-frame clones and is missing some. There are 76,000 or so clones in the sample; approximately 89% occur only once, and about 6.1% lies in the top ten. What was sequenced was peripheral blood. These receptors came from a human donor in a cohort sampled during active COVID-19.

The chain uses TRBV5-1 and TRBJ2-3, with D maybe TRBD2 (5 bases). This CDR3 contains 16 residues. The germline V gene has CDR1 SGHRS and CDR2 YFSETQ. Trimming shortened V by 4 bases and J by 0 bases, and 15 bases separated the two germline ends. The CDR3 sequence is CASSLSGEPSTDTQYF. CDR3 in DNA: TGCGCCAGCAGCCTTTCCGGGGAACCTAGCACAGATACGCAGTATTTT.

The chain uses TRBV5-1 and TRBJ1-1; the D is unclear. Germline V gives CDR1 SGHRS, CDR2 YFSETQ. This CDR3 comprises 13 residues. Trimming cost V 0 bases and J 1 base, with 4 bases left between them. CDR3 sequence reads: CASSLDQNTEAFF. The CDR3 DNA follows: TGCGCCAGCAGCTTGGATCAGAACACTGAAGCTTTCTTT.

This chain links TRBV12-3 or TRBV12-4 with TRBJ1-6; D call uncertain. The CDR3 runs to 13 residues. The V gene lost 5 bases and the J gene lost 9 bases, with 11 bases spanning the gap. The CDR3 sequence is CASSRSRGSPLHF. CDR3 sequence (DNA): TGTGCCAGCAGTCGCTCACGAGGTTCACCCCTCCACTTT.

V usage is TRBV7-9 and J usage is TRBJ1-1, with D uncertain. The germline gives CDR1 SEHNR, CDR2 FQNEAQ (reference sequence). With 5 bases removed from V and 4 bases from J, the gap between germline ends came to 5 bases. The CDR3 totals 11 residues. The CDR3 region is CASSRFTEAFF. CDR3 bases: TGTGCCAGCAGCCGGTTCACTGAAGCTTTCTTT.

V and J are TRBV2 and TRBJ1-4; 8 nucleotides align to TRBD1. This CDR3 comprises 15 residues. The junction had 10 bases not matched to a gene; V was cut back by 5 bases and J by 8 bases. CDR1 SNHLY and CDR2 FYNNEI come from the germline V gene. The CDR3 here is CASSNIETGGEKLFF. In DNA form, the CDR3 reads TGTGCCAGCAGTAACATAGAAACAGGGGGGGAAAAACTGTTTTTT. The full variable domain, its missing parts supplied by reference TRBV2 and TRBJ1-4, is EPEVTQTPSHQVTQMGQEVILRCVPISNHLYFYWYRQILGQKVEFLVSFYNNEISEKSEIFDDQFSVERPDGSNFTLKIRSTKLEDSAMYFCASSNIETGGEKLFFGSGTQLSVL.

The V and J genes are TRBV10-3 and TRBJ1-2; weak D call: TRBD1 (5 bases). The germline CDR1 and CDR2 sequences are ENHRY and SYGVKD. The CDR3 is made up of 15 amino acids. The V end was cut by 4 bases, the J end by 4 bases, with 16 bases between. In nucleotides, the CDR3 is TGTGCCATCAGTGTCAGCCTTGGGGCAGTCTATGGCTACACCTTC. Translation: CAISVSLGAVYGYTF.

The chain uses TRBV2 and TRBJ2-2; 9 bases agree with TRBD1. The CDR3 sequence is 15 residues long. The V segment lost 5 bases and the J segment 0 bases; nucleotides outside the gene matches: 1. Per the germline V gene, CDR1 is SNHLY and CDR2 is FYNNEI. The CDR3 DNA reads TGTGCCAGCAGTAGACAGGGGGCGAACACCGGGGAGCTGTTTTTT. Protein sequence: CASSRQGANTGELFF. Full variable domain (rest looked up from reference TRBV2 and TRBJ2-2): EPEVTQTPSHQVTQMGQEVILRCVPISNHLYFYWYRQILGQKVEFLVSFYNNEISEKSEIFDDQFSVERPDGSNFTLKIRSTKLEDSAMYFCASSRQGANTGELFFGEGSRLTVL.

This chain uses TRBV7-2 with TRBJ2-5; 7 bases are shared with TRBD1. There are 18 residues in the CDR3. V dropped 4 bases and J dropped 5; count of bases not matched to a gene: 19. Germline V CDR1 and CDR2: SGHTA, FQGNSA. Here the CDR3 reads CASSWALPRQGIRETQYF. CDR3 nucleotides: TGTGCCAGCAGCTGGGCCCTACCTCGACAGGGCATTCGGGAGACCCAGTACTTC.

The chain joins TRBV11-2 to TRBJ2-5; TRBD2 matches 7 bases. Germline V gene lookup returns CDR1 SGHAT and CDR2 FQNNGV. The CDR3 has 14 amino acids. V lost 3 bases, J lost 5 bases, and 6 bases stayed unmatched. CDR3 nucleotide sequence: TGTGCCAGCAGCTTCGCGGGGGTTAAGGAGACCCAGTACTTC. Translated, it gives CASSFAGVKETQYF.

The V call is TRBV12-3 or TRBV12-4, the J call TRBJ2-5; D might be TRBD1 (6 bases). The germline V and J ends were trimmed by 6 bases and 2 bases, with 10 bases remaining between them. This CDR3 comprises 13 residues. CDR3 region: CASRGDKQETQYF. The CDR3 DNA reads TGTGCCAGCAGAGGGGACAAACAAGAGACCCAGTACTTC.

The V call is TRBV6-6, the J call TRBJ1-3; D ambiguous. Germline V gene data show CDR1 as MNHNY and CDR2 as SVGAGI (reference sequence). The CDR3 has 15 residues. V was shortened by 5 bases and J by 2 bases, with 13 bases between the two germline ends. CDR3 sequence (DNA): TGTGCCAGCAGTCCACGGTCTTTTCCTGGAAACACCATATATTTT. Translating it yields CASSPRSFPGNTIYF.

V gene TRBV29-1 combines with J gene TRBJ2-1; tentatively, D is TRBD2 (5 bases). The V and J ends lost 3 bases and 2 bases respectively, with 8 bases between them. Germline V lookup: CDR1 SQVTM, CDR2 ANQGSEA. This CDR3 comprises 13 residues. The CDR3: CSVDMRAYNEQFF. The CDR3 bases are TGCAGCGTTGATATGAGGGCCTACAATGAGCAGTTCTTC.

The V call is TRBV10-3, the J call TRBJ1-5, with a possible D match to TRBD1 (5 bases). Germline CDR1 is ENHRY and CDR2 is SYGVKD. The CDR3 has 16 amino acids. Trimming removed 0 bases from V and 3 bases from J, with 12 bases in between. The chain's CDR3 is CAISESEPGNNQPQHF. CDR3 bases: TGTGCCATCAGTGAGTCAGAGCCAGGGAACAATCAGCCCCAGCATTTT.

The chain carries TRBV3-1 (or the pseudogene TRBV3-2) and TRBJ1-6; D perhaps matches TRBD1 (5 bases). Per germline, CDR1 LGHDT and CDR2 YNNKEL (reference sequence). V shed 4 bases and J shed 5 bases, with 12 bases lying between them. The CDR3 runs to 15 residues. This CDR3 reads CASSRGAPNNSPLHF. DNA of the CDR3: TGTGCCAGCAGCCGTGGGGCTCCCAATAATTCACCCCTCCACTTT.

This clone has just a few counts. The chain links TRBV6-5 to TRBJ2-1; D is unresolved. V was clipped by 6 bases and J by 6 bases, with 18 bases between them. Germline CDR1 is MNHEY and CDR2 is SVGAGI. The CDR3 is made up of 15 amino acids. CDR3 residues: CASRAAGSFSNEQFF. The CDR3 DNA reads TGTGCCAGCAGGGCTGCCGGGTCCTTCTCCAATGAGCAGTTCTTC.

In regard to this clone: Different DNA sequences within this sample yield the same CDR3. The rearrangement joins TRBV5-1 to TRBJ2-1, with 7 bases aligning to TRBD1. This CDR3 region has 14 residues. Germline V lookup: CDR1 SGHRS, CDR2 YFSETQ. Trimming took 0 bases from V and 7 from J; bases not matched to a gene: 4. CDR3 residues: CASSLGDRGNEQFF. Written as DNA, the CDR3 is TGCGCCAGCAGCTTGGGGGACAGAGGGAATGAGCAGTTCTTC.

The chain uses TRBV19 and TRBJ1-5; 8 positions match TRBD1. The CDR3 sequence is 15 residues long. Germline V CDR1 and CDR2: LNHDA, SQIVND (reference sequence). V gave up 4 bases and J gave up 6 bases; unmatched junction bases: 8. CDR3 DNA sequence: TGTGCCAGTAGTACCCCCGGACAGGGTAGTCAGCCCCAGCATTTT. Translated, it gives CASSTPGQGSQPQHF.

The chain carries TRBV5-1 and TRBJ2-5; 10 bases line up with TRBD2. Unmatched junction bases numbered 3, after V lost 0 bases and J lost 1 base. This CDR3 is 16 amino acids long. The germline CDR1 and CDR2 sequences are SGHRS and YFSETQ. In DNA, the CDR3 is TGCGCCAGCAGCTTGGCCCTAGCGGGGGTCCAAGAGACCCAGTACTTC. This translates into CASSLALAGVQETQYF.

The chain carries TRBV18 and TRBJ2-1, with TRBD1 matching 10 bases. CDR1 is KGHSH, CDR2 LQKENI, per germline. Trimming removed 3 bases from V and 9 bases from J; junction bases left unmatched: 8. This CDR3 has 15 amino acids. In nucleotides, the CDR3 is TGTGCCAGCTCACCGGGGACAGGGGTTGATGGTGAGCAGTTCTTC. Protein sequence: CASSPGTGVDGEQFF.

The chain links TRBV4-1 to TRBJ2-7; TRBD1 might be the D (5 bases). Germline CDR1 is MGHRA and CDR2 is YSYEKL. Trimming took 1 base from V and 2 from J, leaving 21 bases between them. The CDR3 is 18 residues long. The CDR3 DNA reads as TGCGCCAGCAGCCAAGTCCTTCGTCCTTCTTCAGGGCCCTACGAGCAGTACTTC. Its translation: CASSQVLRPSSGPYEQYF.